Below, one T cell receptor (beta chain) is given with its context. These data are taken from a study of shared T cell receptors in the human thymus. Clones were sequenced by immunoSEQ multiplex PCR, and TCRdb holds only the in-frame ones, with some missing. The sample has more than 550,000 clones; approximately 85% are singletons. With 4 bases clipped from V and 1 base from J, the junction kept 7 bases outside the gene matches. The germline V gene has CDR1 SNHLY and CDR2 FYNNEI. The CDR3 is made up of 15 amino acids. The same data also contributed to another study, on human thymus T cells.

The receptor was derived from a girl less than two years old with a congenital heart defect. The chain couples TRBV2 to TRBJ2-7; 7 bases fit TRBD1. Source material: thymocytes. As DNA, the CDR3 is TGTGCCAGCAGTGCCCCGGGACAGTTTTCCTACGAGCAGTACTTC. Its translation: CASSAPGQFSYEQYF.